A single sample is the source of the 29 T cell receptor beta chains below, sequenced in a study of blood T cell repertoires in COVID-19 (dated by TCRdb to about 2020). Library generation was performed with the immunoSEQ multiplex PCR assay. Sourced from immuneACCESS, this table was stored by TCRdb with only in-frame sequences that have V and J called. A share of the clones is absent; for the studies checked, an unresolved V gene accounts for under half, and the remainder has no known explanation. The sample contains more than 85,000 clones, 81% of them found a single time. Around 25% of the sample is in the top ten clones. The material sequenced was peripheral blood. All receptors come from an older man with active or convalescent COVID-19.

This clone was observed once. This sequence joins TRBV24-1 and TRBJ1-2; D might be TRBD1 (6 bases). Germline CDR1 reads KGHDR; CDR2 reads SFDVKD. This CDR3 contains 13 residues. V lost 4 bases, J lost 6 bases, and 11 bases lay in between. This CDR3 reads CATSDDGQNGYTF. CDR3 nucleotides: TGTGCCACCAGTGACGATGGACAGAATGGCTACACCTTC.

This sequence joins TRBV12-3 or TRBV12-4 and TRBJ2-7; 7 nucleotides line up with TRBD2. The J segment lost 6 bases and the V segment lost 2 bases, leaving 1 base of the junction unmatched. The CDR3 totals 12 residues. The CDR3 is CASSLLAGEQYF. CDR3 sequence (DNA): TGTGCCAGCAGTTTATTAGCGGGCGAGCAGTACTTC.

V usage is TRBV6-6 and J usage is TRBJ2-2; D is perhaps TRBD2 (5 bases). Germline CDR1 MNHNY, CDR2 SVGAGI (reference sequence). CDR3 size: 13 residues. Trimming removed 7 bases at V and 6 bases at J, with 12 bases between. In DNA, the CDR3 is TGTGCCAGCACTAGGAGGCTCCCCGGGGAGCTGTTTTTT. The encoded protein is CASTRRLPGELFF.

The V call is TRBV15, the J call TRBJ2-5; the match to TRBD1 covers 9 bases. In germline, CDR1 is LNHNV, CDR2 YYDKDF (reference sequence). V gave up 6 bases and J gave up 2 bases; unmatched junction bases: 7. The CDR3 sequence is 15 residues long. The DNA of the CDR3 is TGTGCCACCAGTCCTGAGACAGGGGGGCAAGAGACCCAGTACTTC. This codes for CATSPETGGQETQYF.

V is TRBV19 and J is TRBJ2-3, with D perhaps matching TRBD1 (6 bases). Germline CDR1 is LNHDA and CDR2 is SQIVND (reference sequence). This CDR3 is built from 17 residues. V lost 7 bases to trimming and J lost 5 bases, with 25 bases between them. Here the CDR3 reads CASIESGPQGREDTQYF. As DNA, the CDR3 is TGTGCCAGTATCGAATCGGGACCCCAGGGGCGTGAAGATACGCAGTATTTT.

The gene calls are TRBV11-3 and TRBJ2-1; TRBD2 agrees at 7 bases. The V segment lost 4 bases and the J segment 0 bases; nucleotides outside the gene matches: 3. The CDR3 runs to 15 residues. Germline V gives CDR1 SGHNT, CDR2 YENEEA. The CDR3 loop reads CASSSGGYSYNEQFF. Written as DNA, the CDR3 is TGTGCCAGCAGCTCGGGGGGATACTCCTACAATGAGCAGTTCTTC.

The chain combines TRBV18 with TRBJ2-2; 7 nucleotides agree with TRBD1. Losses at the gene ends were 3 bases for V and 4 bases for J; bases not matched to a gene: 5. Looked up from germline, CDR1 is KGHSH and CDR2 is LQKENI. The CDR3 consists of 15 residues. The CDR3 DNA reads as TGTGCCAGCTCACCGAGACAGGGAACCACCGGGGAGCTGTTTTTT. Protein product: CASSPRQGTTGELFF.

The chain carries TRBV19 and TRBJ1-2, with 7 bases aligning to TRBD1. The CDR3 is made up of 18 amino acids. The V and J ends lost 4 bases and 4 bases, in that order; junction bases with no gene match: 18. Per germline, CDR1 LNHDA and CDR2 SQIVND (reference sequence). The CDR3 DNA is TGTGCCAGTAGTAAAGATTTAGGGACAGCAAAGTTGGGCTATGGCTACACCTTC. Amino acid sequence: CASSKDLGTAKLGYGYTF.

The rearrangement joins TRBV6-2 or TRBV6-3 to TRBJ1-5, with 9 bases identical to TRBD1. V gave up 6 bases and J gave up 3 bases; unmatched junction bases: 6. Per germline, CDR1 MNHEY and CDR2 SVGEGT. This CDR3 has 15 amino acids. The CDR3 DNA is TGTGCCAGCAGCCCCGGGACAGGGATCAATCAGCCCCAGCATTTT. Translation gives CASSPGTGINQPQHF.

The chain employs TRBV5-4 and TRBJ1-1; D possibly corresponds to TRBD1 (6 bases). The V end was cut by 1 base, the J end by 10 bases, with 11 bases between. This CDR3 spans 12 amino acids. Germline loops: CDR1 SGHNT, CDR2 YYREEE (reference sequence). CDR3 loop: CASSLSTGRAFF. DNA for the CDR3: TGTGCCAGCAGCTTGAGTACAGGGCGAGCTTTCTTT.

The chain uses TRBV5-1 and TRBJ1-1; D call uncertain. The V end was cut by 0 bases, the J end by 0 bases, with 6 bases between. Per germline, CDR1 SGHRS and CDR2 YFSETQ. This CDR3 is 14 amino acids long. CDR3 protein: CASSLGRVNTEAFF. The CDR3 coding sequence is TGCGCCAGCAGCTTGGGGAGGGTGAACACTGAAGCTTTCTTT.

The CDR3 region is CASSLVSGGGYTF. The CDR3, as DNA: TGTGCCAGCAGCTTAGTATCCGGTGGTGGCTACACCTTC. The chain links TRBV7-2 to TRBJ1-2; no clear D gene. The CDR3 is made up of 13 amino acids. The germline V gene encodes CDR1 SGHTA and CDR2 FQGNSA. V was cut by 1 base and J by 7 bases, with 10 bases left in between.

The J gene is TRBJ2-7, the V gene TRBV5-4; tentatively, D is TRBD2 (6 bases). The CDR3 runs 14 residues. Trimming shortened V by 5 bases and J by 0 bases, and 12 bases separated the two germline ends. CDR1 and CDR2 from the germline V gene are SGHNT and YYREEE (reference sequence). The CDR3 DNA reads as TGTGCCAGCAGAGACCGGGGGAGCTCCTACGAGCAGTACTTC. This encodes CASRDRGSSYEQYF.

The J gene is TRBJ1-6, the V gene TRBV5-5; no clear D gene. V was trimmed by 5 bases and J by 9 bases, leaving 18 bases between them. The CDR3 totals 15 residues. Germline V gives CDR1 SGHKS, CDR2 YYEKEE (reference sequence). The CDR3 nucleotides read TGTGCCAGCAGTACGGACTGGGGTGGTACTTCACCCCTCCACTTT. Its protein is CASSTDWGGTSPLHF.

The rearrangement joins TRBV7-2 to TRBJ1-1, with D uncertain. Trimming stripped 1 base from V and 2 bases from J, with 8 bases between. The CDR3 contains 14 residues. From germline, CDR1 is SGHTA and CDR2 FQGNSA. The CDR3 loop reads CASSLVVRNTEAFF. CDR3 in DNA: TGTGCCAGCAGCTTAGTAGTGAGAAACACTGAAGCTTTCTTT.

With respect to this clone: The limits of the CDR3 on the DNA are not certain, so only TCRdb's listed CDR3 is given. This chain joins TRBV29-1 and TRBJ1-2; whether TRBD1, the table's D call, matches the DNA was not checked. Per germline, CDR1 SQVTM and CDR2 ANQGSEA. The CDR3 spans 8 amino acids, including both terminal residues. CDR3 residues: CSVARGTF.

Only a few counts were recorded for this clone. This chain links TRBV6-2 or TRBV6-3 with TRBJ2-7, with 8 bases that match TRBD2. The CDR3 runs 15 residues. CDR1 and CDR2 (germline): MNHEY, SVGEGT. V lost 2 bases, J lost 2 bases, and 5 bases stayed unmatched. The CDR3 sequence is CASSYGVAGTYEQYF. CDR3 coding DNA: TGTGCCAGCAGTTACGGGGTAGCGGGGACCTACGAGCAGTACTTC.

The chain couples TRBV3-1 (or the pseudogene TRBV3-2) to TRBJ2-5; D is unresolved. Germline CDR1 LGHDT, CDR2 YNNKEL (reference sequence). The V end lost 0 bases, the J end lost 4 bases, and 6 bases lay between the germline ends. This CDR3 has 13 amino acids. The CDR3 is CASSQEVRETQYF. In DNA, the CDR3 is TGTGCCAGCAGCCAAGAGGTCAGAGAGACCCAGTACTTC.

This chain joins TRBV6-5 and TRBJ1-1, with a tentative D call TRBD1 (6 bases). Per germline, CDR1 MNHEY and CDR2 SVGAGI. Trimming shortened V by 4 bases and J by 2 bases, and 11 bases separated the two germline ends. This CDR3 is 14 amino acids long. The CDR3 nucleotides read TGTGCCAGCAGTTTACGACAGGCTAACACTGAAGCTTTCTTT. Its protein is CASSLRQANTEAFF.

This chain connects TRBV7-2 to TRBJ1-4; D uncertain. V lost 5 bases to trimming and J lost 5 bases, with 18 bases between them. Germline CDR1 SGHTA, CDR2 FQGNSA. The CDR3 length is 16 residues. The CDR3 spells CASSQEGGRENEKLFF. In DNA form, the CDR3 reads TGTGCCAGCAGCCAGGAAGGCGGGAGAGAGAATGAAAAACTGTTTTTT.

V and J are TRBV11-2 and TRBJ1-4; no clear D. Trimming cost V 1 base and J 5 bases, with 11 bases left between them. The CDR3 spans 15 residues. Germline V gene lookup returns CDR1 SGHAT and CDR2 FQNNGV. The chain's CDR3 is CASSLGDGRNEKLFF. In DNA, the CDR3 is TGTGCCAGCAGCTTAGGGGATGGGAGAAATGAAAAACTGTTTTTT. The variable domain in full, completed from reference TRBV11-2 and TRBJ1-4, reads EAGVAQSPRYKIIEKRQSVAFWCNPISGHATLYWYQQILGQGPKLLIQFQNNGVVDDSQLPKDRFSAERLKGVDSTLKIQPAKLEDSAVYLCASSLGDGRNEKLFFGSGTQLSVL.

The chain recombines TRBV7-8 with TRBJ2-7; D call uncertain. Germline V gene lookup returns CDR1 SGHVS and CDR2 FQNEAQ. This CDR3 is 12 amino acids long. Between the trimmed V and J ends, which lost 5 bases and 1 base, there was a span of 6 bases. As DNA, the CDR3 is TGTGCCAGCAGCCAGACTTCCTACGAGCAGTACTTC. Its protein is CASSQTSYEQYF.

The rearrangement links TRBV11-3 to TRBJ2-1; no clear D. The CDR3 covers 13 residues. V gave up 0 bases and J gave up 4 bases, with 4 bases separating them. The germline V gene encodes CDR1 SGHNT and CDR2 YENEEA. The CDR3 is CASSLDTYNEQFF. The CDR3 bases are TGTGCCAGCAGCTTAGACACATACAATGAGCAGTTCTTC.

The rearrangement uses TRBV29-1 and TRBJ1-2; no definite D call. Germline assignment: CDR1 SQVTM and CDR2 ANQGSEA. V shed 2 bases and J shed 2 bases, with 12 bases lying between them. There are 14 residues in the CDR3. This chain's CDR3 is CSVESSGRNYGYTF. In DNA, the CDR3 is TGCAGCGTTGAAAGCTCAGGCCGAAACTATGGCTACACCTTC.

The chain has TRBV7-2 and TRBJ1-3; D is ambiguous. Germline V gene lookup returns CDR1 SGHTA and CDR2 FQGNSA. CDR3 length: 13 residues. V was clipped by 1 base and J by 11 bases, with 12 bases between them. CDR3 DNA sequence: TGTGCCAGCAGCTTAGACCTGTTGGGCCCCATATATTTT. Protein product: CASSLDLLGPIYF.

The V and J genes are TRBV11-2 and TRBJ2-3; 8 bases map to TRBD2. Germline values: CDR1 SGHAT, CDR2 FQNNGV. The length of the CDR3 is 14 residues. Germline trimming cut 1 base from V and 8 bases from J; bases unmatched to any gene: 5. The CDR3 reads CASSLVGGAGTQYF. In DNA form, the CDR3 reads TGTGCCAGCAGCTTAGTCGGGGGGGCAGGTACGCAGTATTTT. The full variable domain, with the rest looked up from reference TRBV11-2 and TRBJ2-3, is EAGVAQSPRYKIIEKRQSVAFWCNPISGHATLYWYQQILGQGPKLLIQFQNNGVVDDSQLPKDRFSAERLKGVDSTLKIQPAKLEDSAVYLCASSLVGGAGTQYFGPGTRLTVL.

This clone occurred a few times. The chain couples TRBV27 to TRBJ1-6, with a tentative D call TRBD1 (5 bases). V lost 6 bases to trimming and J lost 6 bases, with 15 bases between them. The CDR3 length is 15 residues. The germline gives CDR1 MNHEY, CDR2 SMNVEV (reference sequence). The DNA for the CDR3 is TGTGCCAGCAGCCCCCCGGGGGGATTTAATTCACCCCTCCACTTT. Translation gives CASSPPGGFNSPLHF.

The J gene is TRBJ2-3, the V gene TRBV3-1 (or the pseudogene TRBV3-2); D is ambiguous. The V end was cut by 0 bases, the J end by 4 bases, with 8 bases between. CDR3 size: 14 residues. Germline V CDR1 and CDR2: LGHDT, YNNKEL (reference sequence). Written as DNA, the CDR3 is TGTGCCAGCAGCCAAGACAGAGGCCCAGATACGCAGTATTTT. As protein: CASSQDRGPDTQYF.

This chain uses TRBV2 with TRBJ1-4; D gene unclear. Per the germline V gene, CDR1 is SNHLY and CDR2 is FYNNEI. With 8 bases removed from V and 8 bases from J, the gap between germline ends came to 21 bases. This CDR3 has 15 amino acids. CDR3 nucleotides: TGTGCCAGCCTCCCGTCGTCCGGGGAATTCGAAAAACTGTTTTTT. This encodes CASLPSSGEFEKLFF.